The 13 T cell receptor beta chains given below trace back to one sample, sequenced in a study of regulatory T cells in long-lasting Graves disease. In building TCR beta libraries, iRepertoire HTBI primers were used together with Arm-PCR of CDR3 regions. TCRdb redid the calling of the multiplex PCR reads with MiXCR, one entry per CDR3 protein. This sample yields around 400,000 distinct CDR3 sequences, of which about 20% are seen a single time; roughly 28% belongs to the top ten. This sample's time point: persistent/refractory GD, antithyroid drugs over 5 years with positive TRAb. Extracted PBMC RNA gave rise to the TCR library. The material sequenced was peripheral blood mononuclear cells (PBMCs), taken when the disease was refractory, from a patient treated with antithyroid drugs. These receptors originate from a female donor with Graves disease.

This clonotype was observed many times. This chain connects TRBV20-1 to TRBJ1-2, with 9 bases identical to TRBD1. Trimming at V came to 3 bases and at J to 2 bases, leaving 10 bases not matched to a gene. This CDR3 has 16 amino acids. The germline V gene has CDR1 DFQATT and CDR2 SNEGSKA (reference sequence). Here the CDR3 reads CSASGSDRGTNYGYTF. As DNA, the CDR3 is TGCAGTGCTAGTGGATCGGACAGGGGAACAAACTATGGCTACACCTTC.

The chain links TRBV3-1 to TRBJ2-5, with 8 bases fitting TRBD2. Germline CDR1 reads LGHDT; CDR2 reads YNNKEL (reference sequence). This CDR3 spans 16 amino acids. Trimming cost V 4 bases and J 5 bases; bases outside gene matches: 12. CDR3 in amino acids: CASSLRGGAFSETQYF. DNA of the CDR3: TGTGCCAGCAGCCTACGGGGGGGCGCGTTTTCCGAGACCCAGTACTTC.

The V call is TRBV11-2, the J call TRBJ2-5, with unresolved D. The CDR3 has 15 residues. Germline V gene data show CDR1 as SGHAT and CDR2 as FQNNGV. V was cut by 0 bases and J by 5 bases, with 13 bases left in between. The CDR3 nucleotides are TGTGCCAGCAGCTTAGATTCTATGGGCCGGGAGACCCAGTACTTC. Amino acid sequence: CASSLDSMGRETQYF.

This clonotype was seen a few times. This sequence joins TRBV28 and TRBJ1-6, with D maybe TRBD1 (5 bases). This CDR3 contains 14 residues. CDR1 MDHEN and CDR2 SYDVKM come from the germline V gene. Between the trimmed V and J ends, which lost 9 bases and 1 base, there was a span of 10 bases. The CDR3 region is CASFQGSYNSPLHF. The CDR3 region has the DNA TGTGCCAGTTTTCAGGGTTCCTATAATTCACCCCTCCACTTT. The full variable domain, completed using reference TRBV28 and TRBJ1-6, is DVKVTQSSRYLVKRTGEKVFLECVQDMDHENMFWYRQDPGLGLRLIYFSYDVKMKEKGDIPEGYSVSREKKERFSLILESASTNQTSMYLCASFQGSYNSPLHFGNGTRLTVT.

This clonotype was found a few times. V gene TRBV3-1 combines with J gene TRBJ2-2; D not certain. The ends were cut back, 5 bases at V and 0 bases at J, with 13 bases in the middle. Germline assignment: CDR1 LGHDT and CDR2 YNNKEL (reference sequence). CDR3 length: 16 amino acids. The CDR3, as DNA: TGTGCCAGCAGCAAAAGAGCTACACCGAACACCGGGGAGCTGTTTTTT. This gives the protein CASSKRATPNTGELFF.

Regarding this clonotype: A much bigger clone sits one base away, suggesting this may be a read error. The rearrangement joins TRBV12-3 or TRBV12-4 to TRBJ1-1; D is unclear. The CDR3 runs to 14 residues. V dropped 5 bases and J dropped 11 bases, with 21 bases sitting between them. The CDR3 sequence is CASSGEGGSEEAFF. The CDR3 DNA reads as TGTGCCAGCAGTGGAGAAGGTGGGAGCGAAGAGGCTTTCTTT.

This clonotype has just a few counts. The chain recombines TRBV6-2 or TRBV6-3 with TRBJ1-6; a possible D gene is TRBD1 (5 bases). V was cut by 5 bases and J by 5 bases, with 13 bases left in between. The CDR3 runs to 15 residues. Germline loops: CDR1 MNHEY, CDR2 SVGEGT. The CDR3 is CASSPSEGNNSPLHF. For the CDR3, the DNA is TGTGCCAGCAGTCCCAGCGAGGGGAATAATTCACCCCTCCACTTT.

V and J are TRBV5-1 and TRBJ1-1; weak D call: TRBD1 (5 bases). Germline lookup yields CDR1 SGHRS and CDR2 YFSETQ. V was trimmed by 3 bases and J by 0 bases, leaving 15 bases between them. The CDR3 has 16 amino acids. The CDR3 loop is CASSSTGRGMNTEAFF. In DNA, the CDR3 is TGCGCCAGCAGCTCCACAGGTAGGGGCATGAACACTGAAGCTTTCTTT.

The V gene is TRBV30, the J gene TRBJ1-1, with D possibly matching TRBD1 (5 bases). CDR1 is GTSNPN, CDR2 SVGIG, per germline (reference sequence). The V end was cut by 1 base, the J end by 11 bases, with 11 bases between. This CDR3 contains 11 residues. The CDR3 protein is CAWSDDRGAFF. CDR3 nucleotide sequence: TGTGCCTGGAGTGATGATCGGGGGGCTTTCTTT.

This clonotype was recorded a few times. The chain recombines TRBV28 with TRBJ2-4; D may be TRBD2 (5 bases). The germline CDR1 and CDR2 sequences are MDHEN and SYDVKM. Trimming left V 6 bases short and J 6 bases short, with 21 bases between. The CDR3 extends over 16 amino acids. The CDR3 DNA reads TGTGCCAGCAGCGCCTGGGAGAGGGAGCATGGAAACATTCAGTACTTC. This translates into CASSAWEREHGNIQYF.

This clonotype was seen repeatedly, ten times or more. This chain connects TRBV2 to TRBJ1-2, with D maybe TRBD1 (5 bases). Germline CDR1 and CDR2: SNHLY and FYNNEI. V was shortened by 4 bases and J by 8 bases, with 14 bases between the two germline ends. CDR3 length: 13 residues. CDR3 coding DNA: TGTGCCAGCAGTGTCGGGACGTCACAAGGCTACACCTTC. It encodes CASSVGTSQGYTF.

This clonotype was counted between two and nine times. The CDR3 coding sequence is TGTGCCAGCAGTCCCTGGGCGGCGACTAATGAAAAACTGTTTTTT. This encodes CASSPWAATNEKLFF. The rearrangement uses TRBV14 and TRBJ1-4, with D uncertain. The V gene's germline CDR1 is SGHDN and CDR2 FVKESK. The length of the CDR3 is 15 residues. The ends were cut back, 6 bases at V and 2 bases at J, with 13 bases in the middle.

This clonotype was seen ten or more times. Its ends do not fully match the called genes, so a read error is possible. The V and J genes are TRBV28 and TRBJ1-1, with D perhaps matching TRBD1 (6 bases). The V gene's germline CDR1 is MDHEN and CDR2 SYDVKM. The CDR3 extends over 13 amino acids. The DNA for the CDR3 is TGTGCCAGCAGTTTATTGGGGGGCACTAAAGCTTTCTTT. Translation: CASSLLGGTKAFF.